This T cell receptor (beta chain) derives from a study of cytomegalovirus exposure and HLA in healthy donors. The study, taken as a whole, reports: CMV serostatus was the sole immune exposure information available.

To note about this clone: Its matching antigen is unknown.

Both 60 Vbeta primers and 13 Jbeta primers went into the PCR. The assay was immunoSEQ multiplex PCR, and TCRdb's table has in-frame clones only and misses some. In the table there are roughly 120,000 clones, 76% of which are singletons. The junction had 7 bases not matched to a gene; V was cut back by 4 bases and J by 8 bases. Looked up from germline, CDR1 is SNHLY and CDR2 is FYNNEI. The CDR3 sequence is 14 residues long. V usage is TRBV2 and J usage is TRBJ1-4; 7 bases match TRBD1. Material: PBMCs. The receptor was isolated from a middle-aged man in good health and CMV-seronegative. In DNA form, the CDR3 reads TGTGCCAGCAGTGTACAGGGGAGGAAGGAAAAACTGTTTTTT. It is translated as CASSVQGRKEKLFF.